The 21 T cell receptor beta chains presented below share a single source sample, sequenced in a study of T-cell memory formation after mild COVID-19. In TCRdb, the 5' RACE reads were re-called with MiXCR into one record per CDR3 protein. The sample records hundreds of thousands of distinct CDR3 sequences, about a fifth being singletons. Material: PBMCs or a T cell subset sorted from them (not recorded which). Receptors were obtained from an adult woman who had mild COVID-19 (a few samples of this study predate the infection). Cell type and time point are not known.

The chain employs TRBV3-1 and TRBJ2-3, with TRBD2 matching 10 bases. Germline loops: CDR1 LGHDT, CDR2 YNNKEL (reference sequence). The trim removed 1 base at V and 0 bases at J, leaving 7 bases unmatched. The CDR3 runs to 18 residues. CDR3 DNA sequence: TGTGCCAGCAGCCAAGGAATTAGCGGGGGGCCTAGCACAGATACGCAGTATTTT. It is translated as CASSQGISGGPSTDTQYF.

This chain joins TRBV5-1 and TRBJ2-7, with 7 bases identical to TRBD1. The germline V gene encodes CDR1 SGHRS and CDR2 YFSETQ. The CDR3 sequence is 14 residues long. J gave up 6 bases and V 0 bases, and 6 bases lay outside the gene matches. CDR3 sequence (DNA): TGCGCCAGCAGCTTGGCGGGACAGTCGTTCGAGCAGTACTTC. It translates to CASSLAGQSFEQYF.

The CDR3 DNA reads as TGTGCCAGCACCGCAGGGGTCAGGAACACTGAAGCTTTCTTT. Translation: CASTAGVRNTEAFF. The rearrangement uses TRBV6-5 and TRBJ1-1; D perhaps matches TRBD1 (6 bases). Deletions cut 7 bases from V and 1 base from J, with 13 bases between. The CDR3 is 14 amino acids. Germline V gives CDR1 MNHEY, CDR2 SVGAGI.

This clonotype was recorded only once. The rearrangement links TRBV11-2 to TRBJ1-5; TRBD1 aligns across 7 bases. From germline, CDR1 is SGHAT and CDR2 FQNNGV. The CDR3 spans 16 residues. V lost 5 bases, J lost 5 bases, and 12 bases stayed unmatched. The CDR3 nucleotides read TGTGCCAGCAGCCCCCTCAGGGGGGGTAAAGATCAGCCCCAGCATTTT. As protein: CASSPLRGGKDQPQHF.

This chain's CDR3 is CASRDYTSGKNIQYF. In DNA form, the CDR3 reads TGTGCCAGCAGAGACTACACCAGCGGCAAAAACATTCAGTACTTC. V gene TRBV27 combines with J gene TRBJ2-4, with TRBD2 as a possible D gene (5 bases). CDR3 size: 15 residues. V was clipped by 6 bases and J by 3 bases, with 15 bases between them. Germline CDR1 and CDR2: MNHEY and SMNVEV (reference sequence).

This clonotype was counted only a few times. The rearrangement links TRBV18 to TRBJ1-5; D remains unclear. Trimming removed 3 bases from V and 1 base from J, with 10 bases in between. Germline V gene data show CDR1 as KGHSH and CDR2 as LQKENI. This CDR3 spans 15 amino acids. CDR3 bases: TGTGCCAGCTCACCTGCCGACACAAGCAATCAGCCCCAGCATTTT. Protein: CASSPADTSNQPQHF.

This chain joins TRBV20-1 and TRBJ2-3; D not certain. Trimming took off 5 bases at V and 6 bases at J, with 21 bases between the two ends. The CDR3 is 15 amino acids. CDR1 and CDR2 from the germline V gene are DFQATT and SNEGSKA (reference sequence). The CDR3 DNA sequence: TGCAGTGCTGTAAACCGGAGCTCCCCACACGATACGCAGTATTTT. The encoded protein is CSAVNRSSPHDTQYF.

This clonotype was seen a few times. V is TRBV5-1 and J is TRBJ2-3; 10 bases match TRBD1. The germline V gene encodes CDR1 SGHRS and CDR2 YFSETQ. V shed 0 bases and J 5 bases; nucleotides not matched to a gene: 6. CDR3 length: 16 amino acids. The chain's CDR3 is CASSLVLTGGLDTQYF. CDR3 coding DNA: TGCGCCAGCAGCTTGGTTCTGACAGGGGGCTTAGATACGCAGTATTTT.

The chain has TRBV5-1 and TRBJ1-1; 8 positions agree with TRBD1. This CDR3 is built from 16 residues. CDR1 and CDR2 from the germline V gene are SGHRS and YFSETQ. J gave up 3 bases and V 5 bases, and 12 bases lay outside the gene matches. This chain's CDR3 is CASRLGQGVGDTEAFF. The DNA of the CDR3 is TGCGCCAGCAGATTAGGACAGGGAGTCGGGGACACTGAAGCTTTCTTT. The entire variable domain, with the rest obtained from reference TRBV5-1 and TRBJ1-1, is as follows: KAGVTQTPRYLIKTRGQQVTLSCSPISGHRSVSWYQQTPGQGLQFLFEYFSETQRNKGNFPGRFSGRQFSNSRSEMNVSTLELGDSALYLCASRLGQGVGDTEAFFGQGTRLTVV.

The CDR3 here is CASTPPTDLNYGYTF. The CDR3 nucleotides read TGTGCCAGCACCCCCCCGACCGATCTAAATTATGGCTACACCTTC. The chain employs TRBV7-9 and TRBJ1-2; D gene unclear. Germline CDR1 SEHNR, CDR2 FQNEAQ (reference sequence). This CDR3 contains 15 residues. The V and J ends lost 7 bases and 5 bases respectively, with 20 bases between them.

This clonotype was counted only a few times. The gene calls are TRBV5-5 and TRBJ1-6; 7 bases match TRBD1. The CDR3 contains 15 residues. Per germline, CDR1 SGHKS and CDR2 YYEKEE (reference sequence). V gave up 1 base and J gave up 5 bases; unmatched junction bases: 3. This chain's CDR3 is CASSLKGTDNSPLHF. The CDR3 DNA reads as TGTGCCAGCAGCTTGAAAGGGACAGATAATTCACCCCTCCACTTT.

This chain joins TRBV7-2 and TRBJ2-7; TRBD1 aligns across 8 bases. From germline, CDR1 is SGHTA and CDR2 FQGNSA. This CDR3 region has 14 residues. With 2 bases clipped from V and 3 bases from J, the junction kept 3 bases outside the gene matches. In DNA, the CDR3 is TGTGCCAGCAGCTTAAGTACAGGGGGCTACGAGCAGTACTTC. Residues: CASSLSTGGYEQYF. The full variable domain, with the rest looked up from reference TRBV7-2 and TRBJ2-7, is GAGVSQSPSNKVTEKGKDVELRCDPISGHTALYWYRQSLGQGLEFLIYFQGNSAPDKSGLPSDRFSAERTGGSVSTLTIQRTQQEDSAVYLCASSLSTGGYEQYFGPGTRLTVT.

This chain uses TRBV7-6 with TRBJ2-5, with 9 bases that match TRBD2. Germline CDR1 is SGHVS and CDR2 is FNYEAQ. Trimming cost V 1 base and J 4 bases; bases outside gene matches: 7. This CDR3 has 16 amino acids. The CDR3 coding sequence is TGTGCCAGCAGCTTAGGGACTAGCGCCTTAGGAGAGACCCAGTACTTC. This translates into CASSLGTSALGETQYF.

This clonotype was observed a handful of times. The CDR3 DNA reads as TGCGCCAGCAGCCACCACTTAGCGGGGGACTCCTACGAGCAGTACTTC. As protein: CASSHHLAGDSYEQYF. This rearrangement joins TRBV4-1 to TRBJ2-7; 9 nucleotides line up with TRBD2. Germline V gene data show CDR1 as MGHRA and CDR2 as YSYEKL. The J segment lost 0 bases and the V segment lost 3 bases, leaving 6 bases of the junction unmatched. This CDR3 region has 16 residues.

The chain employs TRBV4-1 and TRBJ2-1; D unclear. V dropped 4 bases and J dropped 6 bases, with 16 bases sitting between them. CDR1 and CDR2 from the germline V gene are MGHRA and YSYEKL. The CDR3 is 15 residues long. The CDR3 loop is CASSPRKGIFNEQFF. CDR3 DNA: TGCGCCAGCAGCCCACGTAAGGGAATCTTCAATGAGCAGTTCTTC.

This clonotype was seen a handful of times. J is TRBJ2-7 and V is TRBV6-6; perhaps TRBD1 as D (6 bases). Trimming removed 2 bases from V and 2 bases from J, with 10 bases in between. This CDR3 region has 14 residues. Per the germline V gene, CDR1 is MNHNY and CDR2 is SVGAGI (reference sequence). CDR3 DNA: TGTGCCAGCAGTTACGGACAGAGAACCTACGAGCAGTACTTC. It translates to CASSYGQRTYEQYF.

This rearrangement joins TRBV7-2 to TRBJ1-4; D unclear. Per germline, CDR1 SGHTA and CDR2 FQGNSA. This CDR3 has 14 amino acids. The ends were cut back, 5 bases at V and 8 bases at J, with 15 bases in the middle. The CDR3, as DNA: TGTGCCAGCAGCCGAGGGCTCCCGAGCGAAAAACTGTTTTTT. Translating it yields CASSRGLPSEKLFF.

The chain is built from TRBV28 and TRBJ1-1; D remains unclear. Trimming removed 2 bases from V and 1 base from J, with 11 bases in between. This CDR3 region has 15 residues. From germline, CDR1 is MDHEN and CDR2 SYDVKM. The chain's CDR3 is CASSLSRHPNTEAFF. Written as DNA, the CDR3 is TGTGCCAGCAGTTTAAGTCGGCATCCGAACACTGAAGCTTTCTTT.

The chain uses TRBV20-1 and TRBJ2-7, with unresolved D. Trimming cost V 1 base and J 0 bases, with 7 bases left between them. This CDR3 has 13 amino acids. Per the germline V gene, CDR1 is DFQATT and CDR2 is SNEGSKA (reference sequence). The CDR3 DNA is TGCAGTGCTAGAGGGAGCCCCTCCTACGAGCAGTACTTC. This codes for CSARGSPSYEQYF.

Only a few counts were recorded for this clonotype. The V call is TRBV4-1, the J call TRBJ2-1; TRBD1 agrees at 7 bases. The germline CDR1 and CDR2 sequences are MGHRA and YSYEKL. The CDR3 length is 15 residues. Unmatched junction bases numbered 6, after V lost 3 bases and J lost 4 bases. CDR3 DNA sequence: TGCGCCAGCAGCCACCCCGGACAGGTATACAATGAGCAGTTCTTC. It encodes CASSHPGQVYNEQFF.

The chain employs TRBV5-4 and TRBJ2-7; the D gene could be TRBD1 or TRBD2 (6 bases each). V lost 2 bases and J 3 bases, leaving 12 bases between the germline ends. Looked up from germline, CDR1 is SGHNT and CDR2 is YYREEE (reference sequence). CDR3 size: 14 residues. The CDR3 protein is CASSLGGLLYEQYF. The CDR3 DNA reads as TGTGCCAGCAGCTTAGGGGGACTTCTCTACGAGCAGTACTTC.